The rows below give T cell receptor beta chains drawn from one sample of a study of T cells after yellow fever vaccination. TCRdb ran MiXCR on the 5' RACE reads and lists one entry per CDR3 protein. The table has more than 350,000 distinct CDR3 sequences, roughly 12% seen once; the top ten hold around 20%. The sequencing used PBMCs, collected on the day of the first yellow fever vaccination. These receptors were collected from a man aged 18 to 35 who received the YFV17D yellow fever vaccine. CDR3s include the opening cysteine and the closing phenylalanine or tryptophan. The D gene is left open where the match is weak. The size field is filled for only some rows; it gives once, few, many or a size class.

clone_size	v_call	d_call	j_call	cdr3_nt	cdr3_aa
many	TRBV7-8	-	TRBJ2-3	TGTGCCAGCAGTCCGACCACAGATACGCAGTATTTT	CASSPTTDTQYF
-	TRBV7-2	TRBD2	TRBJ2-1	TGTGCCAGCAGATTAAGCGGGGAAACATACAATGAGCAGTTCTTC	CASRLSGETYNEQFF
-	TRBV12-3/TRBV12-4	-	TRBJ2-5	TGTGCCAGCAGCCGCTCCGGGGTCCGAGAGACCCAGTACTTC	CASSRSGVRETQYF
-	TRBV7-2	TRBD2	TRBJ2-2	TGTGCCAGCAGCTTTTTACTAGCGGGGGGCGGCGGGGAGCTGTTTTTT	CASSFLLAGGGGELFF
-	TRBV4-2	-	TRBJ2-3	TGTGCCAGCAGCCCCGGACTACCCCCAGGAGATACGCAGTATTTT	CASSPGLPPGDTQYF
few	TRBV7-2	TRBD2	TRBJ2-1	TGTGCCAGCAGCCGCAGACTAGCGGGGGGGGTTGAGCAGTTCTTC	CASSRRLAGGVEQFF
many	TRBV6-2/TRBV6-3	TRBD2	TRBJ2-1	TGTGCCAGCAGTTATCCCCGTGCCGCCGGCGTGGCGGGGGGTCAGGAGCAGTTCTTC	CASSYPRAAGVAGGQEQFF
once	TRBV7-9	TRBD1	TRBJ2-5	TGTGCCAGCAGCTTAGCCGGGACAGGGGGGCAAGAGACCCAGTACTTC	CASSLAGTGGQETQYF
many	TRBV10-3	-	TRBJ1-2	TGTGCCATCAGTGAGTCCGGGGGCGCGGGCTATGGCTACACCTTC	CAISESGGAGYGYTF
many	TRBV29-1	-	TRBJ2-2	TGCAGCGCCGGGGGACAACCCACCGGGGAGCTGTTTTTT	CSAGGQPTGELFF
few	TRBV3-1	-	TRBJ1-2	TGTGCCAGCAGCCTAGGGGACGGCGACCGAGACGGCTACACCTTC	CASSLGDGDRDGYTF
-	TRBV7-2	-	TRBJ2-5	TGTGCCAGCAGCACCCACAGGGTACCTTATCAAGAGACCCAGTACTTC	CASSTHRVPYQETQYF
few	TRBV20-1	TRBD2	TRBJ2-1	TGCAGTGCTAGGCCCCCGGGGAGCGGGGCAACCAGGGATAATGAGCAGTTCTTC	CSARPPGSGATRDNEQFF
-	TRBV7-2	TRBD2	TRBJ2-5	TGTGCCAGCAGCTTAGTAGGTAGCGGGGGGGCAGAAGAGACCCAGTACTTC	CASSLVGSGGAEETQYF
-	TRBV20-1	-	TRBJ1-5	TGCAGTGCTAGGCGTGAGAATCAGCCCCAGCATTTT	CSARRENQPQHF
-	TRBV9	-	TRBJ2-1	TGTGCCAGCAGCGTGGGGTGGGCACCCTCCTACAATGAGCAGTTCTTC	CASSVGWAPSYNEQFF
few	TRBV19	-	TRBJ1-5	TGTGCCAGTTATTCCGGGATAGGGGGGAGTCAGCCCCAGCATTTT	CASYSGIGGSQPQHF
-	TRBV5-1	TRBD2	TRBJ2-1	TGCGCCAGCGACTCCGGGGGGGCCTTGTCCTACAATGAGCAGTTCTTC	CASDSGGALSYNEQFF
few	TRBV7-3	-	TRBJ2-3	TGTGCCAGCAGCCCCGACCCCGAGGTTACGCAGTATTTT	CASSPDPEVTQYF
few	TRBV7-3	-	TRBJ2-1	TGTGCCAGCAGCTTAAGTAGGTGGGACAATGAGCAGTTCTTC	CASSLSRWDNEQFF
many	TRBV11-2	-	TRBJ1-1	TGTGCCAGCAGCTTAGAGGGTAAGAACACTGAAGCTTTCTTT	CASSLEGKNTEAFF
many	TRBV9	-	TRBJ1-3	TGTGCCAGCAGCGTAGACGGAAACACCATATATTTT	CASSVDGNTIYF
few	TRBV9	TRBD1	TRBJ2-3	TGTGCCAGCAGCGGACCCCGGACAGGCCCGGAGTCAGATACGCAGTATTTT	CASSGPRTGPESDTQYF
-	TRBV20-1	-	TRBJ2-5	TGCAGTGCCCTCTACGGGGGCAAAGAGACCCAGTACTTC	CSALYGGKETQYF
-	TRBV12-3/TRBV12-4	-	TRBJ1-5	TGTGCCAGCAGCCTCAGGGCCGATCAGCCCCAGCATTTT	CASSLRADQPQHF
-	TRBV5-1	-	TRBJ2-5	TGCGCCAGCAGCTTGGGGGATGGGGGGGCCGGAGAGACCCAGTACTTC	CASSLGDGGAGETQYF
few	TRBV20-1	-	TRBJ2-2	TGCAGTGCTAGGCGGGGATACACCGGGGAGCTGTTTTTT	CSARRGYTGELFF
few	TRBV6-2/TRBV6-3	-	TRBJ1-2	TGTGCCAGCAGTTACTCGATCTCCACCGGCCAGGGGTATGGCTACACCTTC	CASSYSISTGQGYGYTF
-	TRBV7-6	-	TRBJ2-5	TGTGCCAGCCGAGAAAGGGGACGGGAGACCCAGTACTTC	CASRERGRETQYF
-	TRBV5-6	-	TRBJ2-1	TGTGCCATCGGCCTGGGACTCCTCTGCTACAATGAGCAGTTCTTC	CAIGLGLLCYNEQFF
many	TRBV7-9	TRBD2	TRBJ2-5	TGTGCCAGCAGCTTTCTAGCGGGGGGCAACCAAGAGACCCAGTACTTC	CASSFLAGGNQETQYF
-	TRBV6-2/TRBV6-3	TRBD2	TRBJ2-3	TGTGCCAGCAGTTACGAGGCTAGCGGTTCAGATACGCAGTATTTT	CASSYEASGSDTQYF
-	TRBV7-2	-	TRBJ2-2	TGTGCCAGCAGCCTTGATCCCCACACCGGGGAGCTGTTTTTT	CASSLDPHTGELFF
-	TRBV3-1	-	TRBJ2-7	TGTGCCAGCAGCGGGGCGGCGCTTTACGAGCAGTACTTC	CASSGAALYEQYF
-	TRBV7-9	-	TRBJ2-1	TGTGCCACCAACCCAGGGTTTGAGGGGCTCGGCGCATTCTTC	CATNPGFEGLGAFF
-	TRBV21-1	-	TRBJ1-2	TGTGCCAGCAGCATGTACAGGGCGTATTATGGCTACACCTTC	CASSMYRAYYGYTF
few	TRBV7-2	TRBD2	TRBJ2-1	TGTGCCAGCAGCTTAGCTAGGATTAGCGGGGGGGCGCGCTCCTACAATGAGCAGTTCTTC	CASSLARISGGARSYNEQFF
-	TRBV11-2	-	TRBJ2-1	TGTGCCAGCAGCTTAGAATTTCTGGGTGAGCAGTTCTTC	CASSLEFLGEQFF
-	TRBV12-3/TRBV12-4	TRBD2	TRBJ2-1	TGTGCCAGCAGAGTGGGGGTAGCGGGGAAACCTGAGCAGTTCTTC	CASRVGVAGKPEQFF
few	TRBV4-1	-	TRBJ1-2	TGCGCCAGCAGCCAAGACGGGGGTGTGGGCTATGGCTACACCTTC	CASSQDGGVGYGYTF
few	TRBV7-6	TRBD2	TRBJ2-7	TGTGCCAGCAGCCCAGAGACTAGCGGGGACCTCTCCTACGAGCAGTACTTC	CASSPETSGDLSYEQYF
-	TRBV7-2	-	TRBJ1-1	TGTGCCAGCAGCTTAGTGACGGGGGTCACTGAAGCTTTCTTT	CASSLVTGVTEAFF
few	TRBV5-1	-	TRBJ2-2	TGCGCCAGCGCCCGGGAAACCGGGGAGCTGTTTTTT	CASARETGELFF
few	TRBV24-1	-	TRBJ1-2	TGTGCCACCAGTGACCTGGACAGAGACTATGGCTACACCTTC	CATSDLDRDYGYTF
few	TRBV6-2/TRBV6-3	-	TRBJ2-7	TGTGCCAGCACCATGACTCCCGGCGAGCAGTACTTC	CASTMTPGEQYF
-	TRBV6-1	-	TRBJ2-2	TGTGCCAGCATCCCAGGAAGTTCGAACACCGGGGAGCTGTTTTTT	CASIPGSSNTGELFF
-	TRBV7-2	-	TRBJ2-1	TGTGCCAGCAGCTTATCTGAAGGGGAGGTATACAATGAGCAGTTCTTC	CASSLSEGEVYNEQFF
-	TRBV12-3/TRBV12-4	-	TRBJ2-2	TGTGCCAGCAGTTCTGGGGTATCGAACACCGGGGAGCTGTTTTTT	CASSSGVSNTGELFF
-	TRBV11-2	-	TRBJ2-1	TGTGCCAGCAGCTTAGTAGGGTTGAATGAGCAGTTCTTC	CASSLVGLNEQFF
few	TRBV20-1	-	TRBJ1-2	TGCAGTGCTAGGAGGGACCTCTATGGCTACACCTTC	CSARRDLYGYTF
few	TRBV20-1	TRBD2	TRBJ2-6	TGCAGTGCTTATGCAGCGGGGTCTGGGGCCAACGTCCTGACTTTC	CSAYAAGSGANVLTF
-	TRBV4-3	TRBD2	TRBJ2-7	TGCGCCAGCAGCCAATCGTTAGCGGGGGGCTACGAGCAGTACTTC	CASSQSLAGGYEQYF
-	TRBV7-2	TRBD1	TRBJ2-7	TGTGCCAGCAGCTTCGAGGACAGGGGCTACGAGCAGTACTTC	CASSFEDRGYEQYF
-	TRBV15	-	TRBJ2-1	TGTGCCACCAGCAGAGATAGTATCCTAATGTCCAATGAGCAGTTCTTC	CATSRDSILMSNEQFF
-	TRBV12-3/TRBV12-4	TRBD2	TRBJ2-5	TGTGCCAGCACCCCTAGGGGAGGGTACGAAGAGACCCAGTACTTC	CASTPRGGYEETQYF